The 19 T cell receptor beta chains reported below all come from one sample, sequenced in a study of human T cells and chemical hapten exposure. Time point described: pre-sensitization, week 0. Described treatment: therapeutic diphenylcyclopropenone sensitization with weekly scalp DPC. TCRdb reprocessed the RACE reads via MiXCR and lists one record per CDR3 protein. The table shows tens of thousands of distinct CDR3 sequences, with 6.7% occurring only once. The starting material was whole blood, obtained in connection with sensitization to the hapten diphenylcyclopropenone (DPC). The receptors come from a woman in her thirties with alopecia areata. Some clones in this sample may be carry-over from other donors' samples.

The table lists this clonotype with many counts. CDR3 sequence reads: CASSTTGGGQPQHF. In nucleotides, the CDR3 is TGTGCCAGCAGCACAACAGGGGGAGGACAGCCCCAGCATTTT. The chain is built from TRBV9 and TRBJ1-5; 8 nucleotides align to TRBD1. Germline V CDR1 and CDR2: SGDLS, YYNGEE. J lost 7 bases, V lost 4 bases, and 7 bases had no gene match. There are 14 residues in the CDR3.

V usage is TRBV21-1 and J usage is TRBJ1-1; TRBD1, as called in the table, went unchecked against the DNA. TRBV21-1 is a pseudogene locus. This CDR3 has 13 amino acids. The CDR3 region has the DNA TGTGCCAGCAGCAAAGCGGGGGGTAGTGTAGCTTTCTTT. As protein: CASSKAGGSVAFF.

This clonotype was seen repeatedly, ten times or more. The chain uses TRBV7-9 and TRBJ2-2; the D is unclear. The length of the CDR3 is 15 residues. Trimming pared 2 bases from V and 2 bases from J, leaving 9 bases between. Per germline, CDR1 SEHNR and CDR2 FQNEAQ (reference sequence). In DNA, the CDR3 is TGTGCCAGCAGCTTATTTGAGGTTAACACCGGGGAGCTGTTTTTT. Its protein product is CASSLFEVNTGELFF.

Ten or more counts support this clonotype. This rearrangement joins TRBV7-9 to TRBJ1-4; D is perhaps TRBD1 (6 bases). V was shortened by 7 bases and J by 3 bases, with 9 bases between the two germline ends. The CDR3 has 13 residues. Germline assignment: CDR1 SEHNR and CDR2 FQNEAQ (reference sequence). CDR3 region: CASNRGPNEKLFF. CDR3 coding DNA: TGTGCCAGCAATCGGGGGCCTAATGAAAAACTGTTTTTT.

This clonotype was recorded at least ten times. The chain has TRBV9 and TRBJ1-2; D gene ambiguous. This CDR3 is built from 13 residues. The germline V and J ends were trimmed by 4 bases and 3 bases, with 10 bases remaining between them. Germline loops: CDR1 SGDLS, CDR2 YYNGEE. CDR3 bases: TGTGCCAGCAGCACGGGGAACGACTATGGCTACACCTTC. Its protein is CASSTGNDYGYTF.

This clonotype was observed many times. V is TRBV6-1 and J is TRBJ1-1, with a tentative D call TRBD1 (5 bases). Germline-derived CDR1 and CDR2 are MNHNS and SASEGT. This CDR3 is 12 amino acids long. The germline V and J ends were trimmed by 7 bases and 1 base, with 7 bases remaining between them. In DNA form, the CDR3 reads TGTGCCAGCAAGGACAAGAACACTGAAGCTTTCTTT. It yields the protein CASKDKNTEAFF.

In this sample, this clonotype turned up a few times. This chain connects TRBV12-3 or TRBV12-4 to TRBJ2-3; TRBD2 matches at 8 bases. The CDR3 totals 18 residues. After removal of 6 bases from V and 1 base from J, the junction contained 15 bases not matched to a gene. The CDR3 reads CASSQTYPSGGGTDTQYF. The CDR3 DNA is TGTGCCAGCAGCCAGACCTACCCAAGCGGGGGTGGCACAGATACGCAGTATTTT.

This clonotype was found many times. This chain connects TRBV7-8 to TRBJ2-1, with 7 bases that match TRBD1. Germline CDR1 is SGHVS and CDR2 is FQNEAQ. This CDR3 region has 16 residues. V was clipped by 1 base and J by 4 bases; unmatched bases: 7. CDR3 loop: CASSLDGQGVYNEQFF. For the CDR3, the DNA is TGTGCCAGCAGCTTAGATGGGCAGGGGGTGTACAATGAGCAGTTCTTC.

The CDR3 coding sequence is TGTGCCACCCCCCCCGGAAGCTCCTATAATTCACCCCTCCACTTT. Protein: CATPPGSSYNSPLHF. The chain recombines TRBV27 with TRBJ1-6, with D unclear. V was trimmed by 10 bases and J by 0 bases, leaving 13 bases between them. In germline, CDR1 is MNHEY, CDR2 SMNVEV (reference sequence). This CDR3 has 15 amino acids.

This clonotype has a handful of counts. The chain links TRBV15 to TRBJ2-2; 10 bases fit TRBD1. CDR1 and CDR2 (germline): LNHNV, YYDKDF (reference sequence). V shed 2 bases, J shed 2 bases, and the junction held 2 bases outside the gene matches. This CDR3 is built from 16 residues. The CDR3 loop reads CATSRRTGGNTGELFF. The CDR3 region has the DNA TGTGCCACCAGCAGACGGACAGGGGGAAACACCGGGGAGCTGTTTTTT.

This clonotype has at least ten counts. The gene calls are TRBV2 and TRBJ1-5; no clear D gene. The length of the CDR3 is 14 residues. V was trimmed by 6 bases and J by 6 bases, leaving 15 bases between them. Per germline, CDR1 SNHLY and CDR2 FYNNEI. CDR3 nucleotides: TGTGCCAGCAGGATTGCAGAGGCTGGTCAGCCCCAGCATTTT. As protein: CASRIAEAGQPQHF.

In this sample, this clonotype turned up many times. This chain joins TRBV5-1 and TRBJ1-2, with 7 bases fitting TRBD1. This CDR3 has 16 residues. CDR1 SGHRS and CDR2 YFSETQ come from the germline V gene. V lost 3 bases and J lost 5; bases outside the gene matches: 13. CDR3 region: CASSSPSEGAVYGYTF. CDR3 in DNA: TGCGCCAGCAGCTCTCCCTCGGAGGGGGCGGTGTATGGCTACACCTTC.

This clonotype was seen many times. The rearrangement joins TRBV6-1 to TRBJ1-1; D is unresolved. This CDR3 has 13 amino acids. The V gene lost 6 bases and the J gene lost 0 bases, with 8 bases spanning the gap. Germline CDR1 reads MNHNS; CDR2 reads SASEGT. CDR3 sequence: CASRQLMNTEAFF. The DNA for the CDR3 is TGTGCCAGCAGACAGCTGATGAACACTGAAGCTTTCTTT.

Many counts were recorded for this clonotype. The J gene is TRBJ2-3, the V gene TRBV10-3, with 9 bases identical to TRBD1. CDR1 ENHRY and CDR2 SYGVKD come from the germline V gene. After removal of 8 bases from V and 8 bases from J, the junction contained 14 bases not matched to a gene. The length of the CDR3 is 15 residues. The CDR3 loop is CAIRDPGQGRSTQYF. CDR3 bases: TGTGCCATCCGAGATCCGGGACAGGGTAGGAGTACGCAGTATTTT.

The table lists this clonotype with a few counts. A much larger clone differs by one base, so this may be a read error. The chain joins TRBV7-3 to TRBJ1-2; 8 positions agree with TRBD1. V dropped 5 bases and J dropped 12; count of bases not matched to a gene: 11. The V gene's germline CDR1 is SGHTA and CDR2 FQGTGA. The CDR3 consists of 13 residues. CDR3 loop: CASSLGQGESDTF. For the CDR3, the DNA is TGTGCCAGCAGCCTTGGACAGGGAGAAAGCGACACCTTC.

This clonotype was seen at least ten times. The chain uses TRBV7-2 and TRBJ1-1; D unresolved. Germline V gene sequence: CDR1 SGHTA, CDR2 FQGNSA. Trimming took off 5 bases at V and 0 bases at J, with 13 bases between the two ends. This CDR3 has 15 residues. The CDR3 DNA reads TGTGCCAGCAGCCTAGGCGGGATACTGAACACTGAAGCTTTCTTT. This gives the protein CASSLGGILNTEAFF.

Ten or more counts support this clonotype. The V and J genes are TRBV30 and TRBJ1-3; 8 nucleotides line up with TRBD1. Unmatched junction bases numbered 5, after V lost 3 bases and J lost 1 base. Germline V lookup: CDR1 GTSNPN, CDR2 SVGIG (reference sequence). The CDR3 has 15 residues. The chain's CDR3 is CAWRTWTGSGNTIYF. CDR3 DNA sequence: TGTGCCTGGAGAACCTGGACAGGGTCTGGAAACACCATATATTTT.

J is TRBJ1-5 and V is TRBV7-9, with D possibly TRBD1 on 6 matching bases. Germline V gene sequence: CDR1 SEHNR, CDR2 FQNEAQ (reference sequence). The CDR3 consists of 14 residues. V lost 4 bases and J lost 1, with 8 bases in between. CDR3 nucleotides: TGTGCCAGCAGCTCCCAGGGGAGCAATCAGCCCCAGCATTTT. It codes for CASSSQGSNQPQHF. The full variable domain, with the rest looked up from reference TRBV7-9 and TRBJ1-5, is DTGVSQNPRHKITKRGQNVTFRCDPISEHNRLYWYRQTLGQGPEFLTYFQNEAQLEKSRLLSDRFSAERPKGSFSTLEIQRTEQGDSAMYLCASSSQGSNQPQHFGDGTRLSIL.

This clonotype was detected ten times or more. The J gene is TRBJ2-3, the V gene TRBV10-3; 9 nucleotides align to TRBD2. Germline loops: CDR1 ENHRY, CDR2 SYGVKD. V trimming: 0 bases; J trimming: 12 bases; junction bases outside the gene matches: 10. This CDR3 has 15 amino acids. CDR3 in DNA: TGTGCCATCAGTGAGTCGATCCTCACCGGGACTAGCCAGTATTTT. Residues: CAISESILTGTSQYF.